This is a list of T cell receptor beta chains from one sample in a study of regulatory T cells in long-lasting Graves disease. A single record per CDR3 protein comes from TCRdb applying MiXCR to the multiplex PCR reads. This sample yields around 460,000 distinct CDR3 sequences, of which about 22% are seen a single time; 13% belongs to the top ten. The sample here was peripheral blood mononuclear cells (PBMCs), taken when the disease was refractory, from a patient treated with antithyroid drugs. The receptors originated from a female donor with Graves disease. The CDR3 runs from the conserved cysteine through the conserved F or W. D genes are given only for firm matches. Size tells how often a clone was seen (once, few, many) or the class of an expanded clone, and some rows leave it out.

V gene	clone size	D gene	J gene	CDR3 DNA	CDR3 protein
TRBV9	few	-	TRBJ1-1	TGTGCCAGCAGCGTAGCTTTTGCGGGGGGGGACACTGAAGCTTTCTTT	CASSVAFAGGDTEAFF
TRBV18	-	-	TRBJ1-6	TGTGCCAGCTCACTACCGCCGGGGGGGGGTTCACCCCTCCACTTT	CASSLPPGGGSPLHF
TRBV27	-	-	TRBJ1-3	TGTGCCAGCTCTAAGCAGAACAGCCCCTTAACTGGAAACACCATATATTTT	CASSKQNSPLTGNTIYF
TRBV5-1	-	-	TRBJ1-1	TGCGCCAGCAGGAACAGGGAGGCCACTGAAGCTTTCTTT	CASRNREATEAFF
TRBV5-1	-	TRBD1	TRBJ1-1	TGCGCCAGCAGCCTGAGGACAGGGGACACTGAAGCTTTCTTT	CASSLRTGDTEAFF
TRBV30	-	-	TRBJ2-2	TGTGCTTGTGGACTCACCGGGGAGCTGTTTTTT	CACGLTGELFF
TRBV9	-	-	TRBJ1-6	TGTGCCAGCAGCGCGGGGCCGTCAAATTCACCCCTCCACTTT	CASSAGPSNSPLHF
TRBV6-5	few	-	TRBJ1-2	TGTGCCAGCAGTTACGGGGCAGTCTATGGCTACACCTTC	CASSYGAVYGYTF
TRBV10-3	few	-	TRBJ2-2	TGTGCCATCAGTGATTGGTTACAAACACCCAACACCGGGGAGCTGTTTTTT	CAISDWLQTPNTGELFF
TRBV29-1	few	-	TRBJ1-2	TGCAGCGTTCGCCCAGGGGCGGGCGGCTACACCTTC	CSVRPGAGGYTF
TRBV25-1	-	TRBD1	TRBJ1-2	TGTGCCAGCAGTGAGCAAACAGGGGGTTCTTACTATGGCTACACCTTC	CASSEQTGGSYYGYTF